This T cell receptor (beta chain) was captured by sequencing in a study of blood T cell repertoires in COVID-19. Study at large: Samples of COVID-19 (acute and convalescent) were obtained from the United States, Italy and Spain. T cells, B-cell-depleted T cells, or PBMCs supplied cDNA or gDNA.

Authors' analysis steps: The assay estimated nucleated cells by amplifying reference gene primers. Here immunoSEQ multiplex PCR was the method, and the copy in TCRdb shows in-frame clones only, minus some. That table gives V, J and clone size, and the DNA gave D and trimming. Here the sample spans 100,000 to 150,000 clones, roughly 90% being singletons. Trimming pared 0 bases from V and 0 bases from J, leaving 12 bases between. Per the germline V gene, CDR1 is KGHSY and CDR2 is FQNENV. CDR3 size: 16 residues. The specimen sequenced was peripheral blood. This TCR was sampled from a man aged 50-60 years with COVID-19, enrolled during active disease. The chain has TRBV16 and TRBJ2-7, with D perhaps TRBD1 (5 bases). The CDR3 DNA is TGTGCCAGCAGCCAATCGCTAGGGGTAAGCTCCTACGAGCAGTACTTC. This gives the protein CASSQSLGVSSYEQYF.